What follows are 19 T cell receptor beta chains derived from one specimen sequenced in a study of vaccination and CD4 T cells after COVID-19 (dated 2022 in TCRdb). The library was made by PCR. Sequenced on an Illumina iSeq 100. TCRdb took the public reads, trimmed them with fastp at Q25, ran MiXCR for clone calling and kept in-frame beta chains. One record per CDR3 amino acid sequence lists the most common genes and DNA. This sample is represented by about 20,000 distinct CDR3 sequences; about 60% of them were singletons. About 1% of the sample is in the top ten clones. The sequencing here drew on CD4+ T cells from blood, taken before SARS-CoV-2 vaccination. The origin of the receptors is a human donor who had recovered from COVID-19.

The gene calls are TRBV9 and TRBJ1-2; D is uncertain. Germline V CDR1 and CDR2: SGDLS, YYNGEE. Trimming removed 4 bases from V and 7 bases from J, with 14 bases in between. The CDR3 contains 13 residues. In DNA form, the CDR3 reads TGTGCCAGCAGCTCGACACCCTCGGGTGGCTACACCTTC. Amino acids: CASSSTPSGGYTF.

This chain connects TRBV5-8 to TRBJ1-5; the D gene is possibly TRBD1 (5 bases). CDR3 length: 13 amino acids. Germline V gene data show CDR1 as SGHTS and CDR2 as YDEGEE. Trimming pared 3 bases from V and 5 bases from J, leaving 9 bases between. The CDR3 sequence is CASSSWGDQPQHF. CDR3 nucleotide sequence: TGTGCCAGCAGCTCCTGGGGCGATCAGCCCCAGCATTTT.

This chain uses TRBV7-2 with TRBJ2-1, with 8 bases that match TRBD1. Germline V gene lookup returns CDR1 SGHTA and CDR2 FQGNSA. V lost 1 base to trimming and J lost 5 bases; unmatched junction nucleotides: 4. This CDR3 is built from 15 residues. For the CDR3, the DNA is TGTGCCAGCAGCTTAGTCGCCAGGGGGCACAATGAGCAGTTCTTC. This codes for CASSLVARGHNEQFF.

This chain connects TRBV7-2 to TRBJ2-1; D remains unclear. CDR3 length equals 12 residues. V was clipped by 1 base and J by 13 bases, with 11 bases between them. CDR1 and CDR2 (germline): SGHTA, FQGNSA. In nucleotides, the CDR3 is TGTGCCAGCAGCTTAGACGGCCGGCACCAGTTCTTC. This codes for CASSLDGRHQFF. Combining the CDR3 with reference TRBV7-2 and TRBJ2-1 gives the whole variable domain GAGVSQSPSNKVTEKGKDVELRCDPISGHTALYWYRQSLGQGLEFLIYFQGNSAPDKSGLPSDRFSAERTGGSVSTLTIQRTQQEDSAVYLCASSLDGRHQFFGPGTRLTVL.

This sequence joins TRBV12-3 or TRBV12-4 and TRBJ1-1; no definite D call. V gave up 3 bases and J gave up 1 base, with 6 bases separating them. The CDR3 consists of 13 residues. The CDR3: CASSLMENTEAFF. For the CDR3, the DNA is TGTGCCAGCAGTTTGATGGAGAACACTGAAGCTTTCTTT.

The chain has TRBV20-1 and TRBJ1-5; D call uncertain. V lost 0 bases and J lost 4, with 13 bases in between. The CDR3 runs 15 residues. Germline V CDR1 and CDR2: DFQATT, SNEGSKA (reference sequence). CDR3 sequence: CSARDGERVNQPQHF. The CDR3 region has the DNA TGCAGTGCTAGAGATGGGGAAAGGGTAAATCAGCCCCAGCATTTT.

This chain links TRBV28 with TRBJ2-1; 8 nucleotides match TRBD2. The germline gives CDR1 MDHEN, CDR2 SYDVKM. V was pared by 6 bases and J by 4 bases, with 11 bases of the junction left unmatched. The CDR3 is 16 amino acids. Written as DNA, the CDR3 is TGTGCCAGCAGCCCCACCTTTAGCGGGATTTACAATGAGCAGTTCTTC. This codes for CASSPTFSGIYNEQFF.

The rearrangement uses TRBV20-1 and TRBJ2-2; tentatively, D is TRBD1 or TRBD2 (5 bases each). Germline V gene sequence: CDR1 DFQATT, CDR2 SNEGSKA (reference sequence). The CDR3 loop spans 17 amino acids. The V gene lost 0 bases and the J gene lost 5 bases, with 19 bases spanning the gap. Here the CDR3 reads CSARDLAGFGGTGELFF. CDR3 in DNA: TGCAGTGCTAGAGATCTCGCAGGGTTCGGAGGAACCGGGGAGCTGTTTTTT.

V is TRBV27 and J is TRBJ2-4, with no clear D. CDR1 is MNHEY, CDR2 SMNVEV, per germline (reference sequence). This CDR3 comprises 13 residues. V lost 5 bases to trimming and J lost 0 bases, with 5 bases between them. CDR3 in amino acids: CASSPLAKNIQYF. For the CDR3, the DNA is TGTGCCAGCAGTCCCCTAGCCAAAAACATTCAGTACTTC.

This chain links TRBV7-2 with TRBJ1-1; D is uncertain. This CDR3 comprises 14 residues. Trimming removed 1 base at V and 5 bases at J, with 11 bases between. The V gene's germline CDR1 is SGHTA and CDR2 FQGNSA. The CDR3 spells CASSLGPRGTEAFF. The CDR3 DNA is TGTGCCAGCAGCTTAGGTCCAAGAGGAACTGAAGCTTTCTTT.

The V gene is TRBV7-2, the J gene TRBJ2-2; 8 bases fit TRBD2. The trim removed 0 bases at V and 4 bases at J, leaving 1 base unmatched. Germline CDR1 SGHTA, CDR2 FQGNSA. This CDR3 has 15 amino acids. The CDR3 reads CASSLALAGTGELFF. The DNA for the CDR3 is TGTGCCAGCAGCTTAGCGCTAGCGGGCACCGGGGAGCTGTTTTTT.

This sequence joins TRBV10-3 and TRBJ2-2; D perhaps matches TRBD1 (6 bases). V lost 5 bases, J lost 0 bases, and 16 bases lay in between. Per the germline V gene, CDR1 is ENHRY and CDR2 is SYGVKD. This CDR3 spans 17 amino acids. The CDR3: CAISTGQLYANTGELFF. The CDR3 DNA is TGTGCCATCAGTACAGGACAGCTCTACGCGAACACCGGGGAGCTGTTTTTT.

This clonotype was counted once. The V gene is TRBV19, the J gene TRBJ2-2; 7 bases are shared with TRBD1. Germline CDR1 LNHDA, CDR2 SQIVND (reference sequence). The CDR3 totals 16 residues. With 4 bases clipped from V and 2 bases from J, the junction kept 7 bases outside the gene matches. Here the CDR3 reads CASSTLQGSNTGELFF. The CDR3 DNA is TGTGCCAGTAGTACATTACAGGGGTCAAACACCGGGGAGCTGTTTTTT.

This clonotype came up a few times. The rearrangement joins TRBV18 to TRBJ2-3; D ambiguous. Trimming removed 6 bases at V and 4 bases at J, with 8 bases between. The CDR3 consists of 12 residues. Germline V gene data show CDR1 as KGHSH and CDR2 as LQKENI. CDR3 nucleotides: TGTGCCAGCTCCCCCGGTGCAGATACGCAGTATTTT. This gives the protein CASSPGADTQYF.

This chain uses TRBV2 with TRBJ1-2; possible D gene TRBD1, 6 bases. The germline gives CDR1 SNHLY, CDR2 FYNNEI. Between the trimmed V and J ends, which lost 6 bases and 0 bases, there was a span of 11 bases. This CDR3 contains 14 residues. The CDR3 loop reads CASSPQGANYGYTF. DNA for the CDR3: TGTGCCAGCAGCCCACAGGGAGCTAACTATGGCTACACCTTC.

The chain recombines TRBV6-5 with TRBJ2-7, with 10 bases lining up with TRBD1. This CDR3 is built from 15 residues. With 0 bases clipped from V and 1 base from J, the junction kept 0 bases outside the gene matches. Germline CDR1 MNHEY, CDR2 SVGAGI. The CDR3 spells CASSYSDRGSYEQYF. The CDR3 bases are TGTGCCAGCAGTTACTCGGACAGGGGGTCCTACGAGCAGTACTTC.

J is TRBJ2-7 and V is TRBV20-1, with TRBD1 identical over 7 bases. This CDR3 has 14 amino acids. The ends lost 3 bases at V and 3 bases at J; junction bases unmatched: 8. The germline V gene encodes CDR1 DFQATT and CDR2 SNEGSKA (reference sequence). CDR3 sequence (DNA): TGCAGTGCTAGGCCGGACAGGAGTGACTACGAGCAGTACTTC. This codes for CSARPDRSDYEQYF.

The genes are TRBV7-9 and TRBJ2-2; D is undetermined. The CDR3 contains 14 residues. The V end lost 6 bases, the J end lost 2 bases, and 10 bases lay between the germline ends. Per the germline V gene, CDR1 is SEHNR and CDR2 is FQNEAQ (reference sequence). The CDR3, as DNA: TGTGCCAGCAGGCTCGAATCAAACACCGGGGAGCTGTTTTTT. Protein: CASRLESNTGELFF. The full variable domain, in which reference TRBV7-9 and TRBJ2-2 provide the parts outside the CDR3, is DTGVSQNPRHKITKRGQNVTFRCDPISEHNRLYWYRQTLGQGPEFLTYFQNEAQLEKSRLLSDRFSAERPKGSFSTLEIQRTEQGDSAMYLCASRLESNTGELFFGEGSRLTVL.

This clonotype was counted only a few times. The chain combines TRBV20-1 with TRBJ2-3; D unresolved. The V end lost 2 bases, the J end lost 2 bases, and 14 bases lay between the germline ends. The CDR3 contains 15 residues. Germline CDR1 and CDR2: DFQATT and SNEGSKA (reference sequence). The CDR3 nucleotides are TGCAGTGCTAGACCCGGCCTTTACGACACAGATACGCAGTATTTT. This translates into CSARPGLYDTDTQYF.